This T cell receptor beta chain was documented in a study of cytomegalovirus exposure and HLA in healthy donors. Study outcomes and limitations: Reports described diagnosis of cytomegalovirus status by the classifier as highly specific and sensitive. Rarity held for most TCR sequences, but there were some public TCRs that occurred in many donors.

Per germline, CDR1 MGHDK and CDR2 SYGVNS. Deletions cut 7 bases from V and 2 bases from J, with 11 bases between. The CDR3 is 13 residues long. Primers included in the PCR were 60 Vbeta and 13 Jbeta primers. Sequencing was performed with immunoSEQ multiplex PCR; in TCRdb, only in-frame clones are kept and a portion is missing. The sample holds approximately 160,000 clones; about four fifths are singletons and the top ten take roughly 5%. Points on this clone: The antigen is undetermined.

Unrecorded immune exposure was likely among donors, who were nominally healthy when sampled. The material sequenced was PBMCs. V usage is TRBV25-1 and J usage is TRBJ1-1; no definite D call. The sequence was collected from a girl under 18 in good health and CMV-seropositive. For the CDR3, the DNA is TGTGCCAGCACGGCGGGGTCCAACACTGAAGCTTTCTTT. This encodes CASTAGSNTEAFF.